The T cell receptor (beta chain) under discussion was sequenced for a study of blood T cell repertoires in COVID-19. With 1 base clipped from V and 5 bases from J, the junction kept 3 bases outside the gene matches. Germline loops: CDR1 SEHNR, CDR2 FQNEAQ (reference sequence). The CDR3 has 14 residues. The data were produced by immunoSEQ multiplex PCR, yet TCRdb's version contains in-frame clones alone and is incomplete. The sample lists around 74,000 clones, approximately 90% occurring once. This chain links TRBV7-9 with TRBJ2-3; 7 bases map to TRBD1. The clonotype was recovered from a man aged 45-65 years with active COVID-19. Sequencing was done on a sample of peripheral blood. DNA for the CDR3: TGTGCCAGCAGCTTAGAGGGGGCGGGAGATACGCAGTATTTT. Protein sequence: CASSLEGAGDTQYF.